Following are 24 T cell receptor beta chains from one sample sequenced in a study of blood T cell repertoires in COVID-19. This table comes from immunoSEQ multiplex PCR, and its TCRdb copy is limited to in-frame clones, with some not included. The sample consists of 350,000 or so clones, 80% to 90% of them appearing once. Sequencing used PBMCs or T cells enriched from blood (not recorded which). The receptor set was obtained from a woman aged 40 to 50 with acute COVID-19.

The rearrangement joins TRBV6-2 or TRBV6-3 to TRBJ2-7; TRBD1 is a possible D gene (6 bases). V lost 4 bases to trimming and J lost 2 bases, with 15 bases between them. Germline CDR1 is MNHEY and CDR2 is SVGEGT. The CDR3 is made up of 15 amino acids. The CDR3 region is CASSLLWDTAYEQYF. The CDR3, as DNA: TGTGCCAGCAGTTTACTATGGGACACGGCCTACGAGCAGTACTTC.

This chain joins TRBV15 and TRBJ1-2; the D is unclear. The CDR3 has 15 residues. CDR1 and CDR2 from the germline V gene are LNHNV and YYDKDF (reference sequence). V dropped 3 bases and J dropped 5 bases, with 16 bases sitting between them. The CDR3 coding sequence is TGTGCCACCAGCAGGGACTGGCAGACTTCTTATGGCTACACCTTC. Its translation: CATSRDWQTSYGYTF. Full variable domain (rest looked up from reference TRBV15 and TRBJ1-2): DAMVIQNPRYQVTQFGKPVTLSCSQTLNHNVMYWYQQKSSQAPKLLFHYYDKDFNNEADTPDNFQSRRPNTSFCFLDIRSPGLGDTAMYLCATSRDWQTSYGYTFGSGTRLTVV.

The chain couples TRBV27 to TRBJ2-7; the match to TRBD2 covers 7 bases. V trimming: 5 bases; J trimming: 3 bases; junction bases outside the gene matches: 7. Looked up from germline, CDR1 is MNHEY and CDR2 is SMNVEV (reference sequence). There are 14 residues in the CDR3. In DNA form, the CDR3 reads TGTGCCAGCAGTGAGACTAGCAGAGGCTACGAGCAGTACTTC. It codes for CASSETSRGYEQYF.

This chain connects TRBV6-5 to TRBJ2-1; 10 nucleotides align to TRBD1. The CDR3 loop spans 15 amino acids. V shed 6 bases, J shed 9 bases, and the junction held 11 bases outside the gene matches. Germline V gives CDR1 MNHEY, CDR2 SVGAGI. DNA for the CDR3: TGTGCCAGCAGGGCTGACAGGGGGCTACCTGGTGAGCAGTTCTTC. It codes for CASRADRGLPGEQFF.

V is TRBV19 and J is TRBJ2-2; 7 nucleotides line up with TRBD2. V shed 5 bases, J shed 2 bases, and the junction held 8 bases outside the gene matches. The CDR3 spans 16 residues. CDR1 LNHDA and CDR2 SQIVND come from the germline V gene (reference sequence). CDR3 loop: CASSAGLLLNTGELFF. DNA for the CDR3: TGTGCCAGTAGTGCGGGACTATTGTTAAACACCGGGGAGCTGTTTTTT.

J is TRBJ1-4 and V is TRBV10-3, with 12 bases lining up with TRBD1. The CDR3 length is 13 residues. The V gene end was trimmed by 6 bases and the J gene end by 10 bases; junction bases not matched to a gene: 3. CDR1 ENHRY and CDR2 SYGVKD come from the germline V gene. CDR3 DNA: TGTGCCATCAGAGGGGACAGGGGGCTAAAACTGTTTTTT. This gives the protein CAIRGDRGLKLFF.

V is TRBV7-9 and J is TRBJ1-3; no clear D gene. The germline V gene encodes CDR1 SEHNR and CDR2 FQNEAQ (reference sequence). V was cut by 2 bases and J by 8 bases, with 13 bases left in between. CDR3 size: 14 residues. CDR3 sequence reads: CASSLRGSSDTIYF. The DNA of the CDR3 is TGTGCCAGCAGCTTAAGAGGGAGCTCTGACACCATATATTTT.

The chain carries TRBV2 and TRBJ2-5; 9 bases match TRBD1. Germline CDR1 is SNHLY and CDR2 is FYNNEI. The junction had 7 bases not matched to a gene; V was cut back by 6 bases and J by 2 bases. The CDR3 is made up of 15 amino acids. This chain's CDR3 is CASSGGTGRQETQYF. For the CDR3, the DNA is TGTGCCAGCAGCGGAGGGACAGGGAGACAAGAGACCCAGTACTTC.

The chain joins TRBV9 to TRBJ2-2; 7 nucleotides line up with TRBD1. The V gene end was trimmed by 6 bases and the J gene end by 5 bases; junction bases not matched to a gene: 7. CDR1 and CDR2 (germline): SGDLS, YYNGEE. The CDR3 length is 14 residues. The CDR3 sequence is CASTETGDTGELFF. Written as DNA, the CDR3 is TGTGCCAGCACAGAAACAGGGGATACCGGGGAGCTGTTTTTT.

Here the CDR3 DNA reads TGTGCCAGCTCACAGACAACCACTAATGAAAAACTGTTTTTT. Its protein product is CASSQTTTNEKLFF. V usage is TRBV18 and J usage is TRBJ1-4, with no clear D. Trimming cost V 4 bases and J 2 bases, with 8 bases left between them. The germline CDR1 and CDR2 sequences are KGHSH and LQKENI. The CDR3 length is 14 residues.

The rearrangement uses TRBV5-1 and TRBJ2-2, with D perhaps TRBD1 (6 bases). Germline CDR1 reads SGHRS; CDR2 reads YFSETQ. Trimming removed 0 bases from V and 7 bases from J, with 13 bases in between. The CDR3 is made up of 15 amino acids. The DNA of the CDR3 is TGCGCCAGCAGCTTGGCATGGGGGCCTGACGGGGAGCTGTTTTTT. Residues: CASSLAWGPDGELFF.

The chain couples TRBV29-1 to TRBJ1-1; 8 positions match TRBD1. CDR1 is SQVTM and CDR2 is ANQGSEA in the germline V gene. There are 13 residues in the CDR3. CDR3 nucleotide sequence: TGCAGTACGACAGGGGCCGGAGGCACTGAAGCTTTCTTT. This sequence encodes CSTTGAGGTEAFF.

The chain recombines TRBV4-3 with TRBJ1-1, with D perhaps TRBD1 (5 bases). The CDR3 length is 15 residues. Trimming cost V 1 base and J 2 bases, with 11 bases left between them. Germline CDR1 reads LGHNA; CDR2 reads YSLEER. The CDR3: CASSQGRDSNTEAFF. The CDR3 DNA is TGCGCCAGCAGCCAAGGCCGGGACTCCAACACTGAAGCTTTCTTT.

The J gene is TRBJ2-7, the V gene TRBV11-3, with TRBD1 matching over 9 bases. The germline CDR1 and CDR2 sequences are SGHNT and YENEEA. V lost 6 bases to trimming and J lost 1 base; unmatched junction nucleotides: 1. The CDR3 sequence is 13 residues long. The CDR3 protein is CASRGQGSYEQYF. The CDR3 DNA reads as TGTGCCAGCAGGGGACAGGGTTCCTACGAGCAGTACTTC.

The CDR3 is CSVWGRGNEKLFF. The CDR3 region has the DNA TGCAGCGTTTGGGGCAGGGGTAATGAAAAACTGTTTTTT. V and J are TRBV29-1 and TRBJ1-4; D possibly corresponds to TRBD1 (6 bases). The CDR3 covers 13 residues. V was pared by 5 bases and J by 4 bases, with 11 bases between. Looked up from germline, CDR1 is SQVTM and CDR2 is ANQGSEA.

This clone has only a few counts. V and J are TRBV18 and TRBJ2-2; 7 positions match TRBD2. This CDR3 region has 15 residues. J gave up 1 base and V 4 bases, and 3 bases lay outside the gene matches. Germline CDR1 KGHSH, CDR2 LQKENI. The CDR3, as DNA: TGTGCCAGCTCACTCTCTAGCGGGAACACCGGGGAGCTGTTTTTT. It specifies CASSLSSGNTGELFF.

The chain recombines TRBV24-1 with TRBJ2-5, with D tentatively TRBD1 (5 bases). The V end lost 5 bases, the J end lost 3 bases, and 9 bases lay between the germline ends. This CDR3 spans 13 amino acids. Looked up from germline, CDR1 is KGHDR and CDR2 is SFDVKD. This CDR3 is CATSVLTEETQYF. In DNA, the CDR3 is TGTGCCACCAGTGTCCTGACAGAAGAGACCCAGTACTTC.

The chain combines TRBV6-1 with TRBJ2-5; 7 bases fit TRBD2. The CDR3 is 15 residues long. Germline V CDR1 and CDR2: MNHNS, SASEGT. V lost 6 bases and J lost 5; bases outside the gene matches: 12. CDR3: CASRPGGAAGETQYF. CDR3 bases: TGTGCCAGCAGACCTGGTGGGGCAGCGGGGGAGACCCAGTACTTC.

This sequence joins TRBV28 and TRBJ1-2, with 12 bases fitting TRBD1. Per the germline V gene, CDR1 is MDHEN and CDR2 is SYDVKM. The ends lost 1 base at V and 3 bases at J; junction bases unmatched: 3. The CDR3 is 16 amino acids. For the CDR3, the DNA is TGTGCCAGCAGTTTATCCGGGACAGGGGGCGACTATGGCTACACCTTC. Amino acids: CASSLSGTGGDYGYTF.

The J gene is TRBJ1-5, the V gene TRBV2, with D hard to call. CDR3 length equals 13 residues. CDR1 is SNHLY, CDR2 FYNNEI, per germline. Trimming took off 4 bases at V and 3 bases at J, with 7 bases between the two ends. For the CDR3, the DNA is TGTGCCAGCAGTGTCCCTCCCAATCAGCCCCAGCATTTT. Translated, it gives CASSVPPNQPQHF.

V gene TRBV28 combines with J gene TRBJ1-1; D may be TRBD1 (6 bases). V gave up 5 bases and J gave up 3 bases, with 19 bases separating them. This CDR3 region has 16 residues. Looked up from germline, CDR1 is MDHEN and CDR2 is SYDVKM. The CDR3 DNA reads TGTGCCAGCAGTGAACTGAGGGGGAAGGTGGACACTGAAGCTTTCTTT. Translating it yields CASSELRGKVDTEAFF.

V is TRBV5-1 and J is TRBJ2-3, with TRBD2 matching 15 bases. The CDR3 spans 19 residues. Losses at the gene ends were 1 base for V and 0 bases for J; bases not matched to a gene: 6. Germline V gene lookup returns CDR1 SGHRS and CDR2 YFSETQ. The CDR3 coding sequence is TGCGCCAGCAGCTTGCCCGGACTAGCGGGGGGGCCTAGCACAGATACGCAGTATTTT. Protein product: CASSLPGLAGGPSTDTQYF.

This clone was counted once. V is TRBV18 and J is TRBJ2-5; 8 bases are shared with TRBD1. Unmatched junction bases numbered 5, after V lost 3 bases and J lost 5 bases. The germline CDR1 and CDR2 sequences are KGHSH and LQKENI. The CDR3 has 14 amino acids. CDR3 sequence reads: CASSPMTGVETQYF. CDR3 sequence (DNA): TGTGCCAGCTCACCTATGACAGGGGTGGAGACCCAGTACTTC.

This chain links TRBV15 with TRBJ1-4; a weak D match, TRBD1 (5 bases). CDR3 length equals 16 residues. Germline V gives CDR1 LNHNV, CDR2 YYDKDF (reference sequence). Trimming cost V 1 base and J 3 bases, with 12 bases left between them. In nucleotides, the CDR3 is TGTGCCACCAGCAGAGCCCGGGGGTTTGCTAATGAAAAACTGTTTTTT. Amino acid sequence: CATSRARGFANEKLFF.